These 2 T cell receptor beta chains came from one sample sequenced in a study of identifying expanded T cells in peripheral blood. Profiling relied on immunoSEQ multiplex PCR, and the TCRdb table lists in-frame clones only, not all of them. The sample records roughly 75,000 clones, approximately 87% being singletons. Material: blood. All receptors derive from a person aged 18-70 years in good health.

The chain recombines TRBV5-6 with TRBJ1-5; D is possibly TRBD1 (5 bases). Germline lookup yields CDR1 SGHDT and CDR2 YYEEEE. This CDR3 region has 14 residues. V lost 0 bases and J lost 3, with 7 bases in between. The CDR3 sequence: CASSLGGVNQPQHF. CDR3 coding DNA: TGTGCCAGCAGCTTGGGAGGGGTCAATCAGCCCCAGCATTTT.

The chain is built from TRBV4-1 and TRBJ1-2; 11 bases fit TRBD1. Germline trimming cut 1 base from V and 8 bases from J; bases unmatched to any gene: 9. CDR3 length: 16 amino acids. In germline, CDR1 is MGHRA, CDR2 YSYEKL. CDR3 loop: CASSQGAGTGGIGYTF. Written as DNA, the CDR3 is TGCGCCAGCAGCCAAGGGGCCGGGACAGGGGGGATAGGCTACACCTTC.